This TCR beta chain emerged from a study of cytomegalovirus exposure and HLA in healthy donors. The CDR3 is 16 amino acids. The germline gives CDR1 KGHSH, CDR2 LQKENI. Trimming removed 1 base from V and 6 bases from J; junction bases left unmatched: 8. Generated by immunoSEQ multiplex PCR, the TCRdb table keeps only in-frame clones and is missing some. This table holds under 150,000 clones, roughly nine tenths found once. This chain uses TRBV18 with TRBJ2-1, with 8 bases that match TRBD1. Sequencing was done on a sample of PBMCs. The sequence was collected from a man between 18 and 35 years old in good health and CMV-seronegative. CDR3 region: CASSPRAGGAGNEQFF. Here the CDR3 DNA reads TGTGCCAGCTCACCACGGGCAGGGGGCGCAGGCAATGAGCAGTTCTTC.